The 28 T cell receptor beta chains reported below all come from one sample, sequenced in a study of glioma-infiltrating T cells after dendritic cell vaccination. The method was immunoSEQ multiplex PCR; TCRdb's version includes in-frame clones alone and lacks a portion of them. This table has about 64,000 clones, about nine tenths appearing once. Time point specified: after dendritic cell vaccination, including at tumor progression/relapse. The starting material was blood, obtained after dendritic cell vaccination. The source of these receptors is a human donor with glioblastoma.

This rearrangement joins TRBV7-3 to TRBJ2-1; 7 bases match TRBD1. The CDR3 is made up of 14 amino acids. Trimming took 5 bases from V and 5 from J; bases not matched to a gene: 6. CDR1 and CDR2 (germline): SGHTA, FQGTGA. Here the CDR3 reads CASSRGQTNNEQFF. The DNA for the CDR3 is TGTGCCAGCAGCAGGGGACAGACGAACAATGAGCAGTTCTTC.

The chain couples TRBV6-5 to TRBJ1-4; 11 bases align to TRBD1. Germline V lookup: CDR1 MNHEY, CDR2 SVGAGI. J was trimmed by 7 bases and V by 6 bases; bases with no gene match: 7. The CDR3 totals 15 residues. CDR3 residues: CASSRSGTGGEKLFF. CDR3 sequence (DNA): TGTGCCAGCAGCCGGTCCGGGACAGGGGGTGAAAAACTGTTTTTT.

Worth noting for this clone: Since the CDR3 does not end with the conserved phenylalanine or tryptophan, this likely comes from a read error. The chain is built from TRBV27 and TRBJ1-6; D unclear. This CDR3 comprises 12 residues. Trimming took off 4 bases at V and 3 bases at J, with 1 base between the two ends. Per the germline V gene, CDR1 is MNHEY and CDR2 is SMNVEV (reference sequence). CDR3 coding DNA: TGTGCCAGCAGTTACTATAATTCACCCCTCCACCTT. This gives the protein CASSYYNSPLHL.

The CDR3 region is CASSIDPSGTQYF. In DNA, the CDR3 is TGTGCCAGTAGTATAGACCCCTCGGGTACGCAGTATTTT. J is TRBJ2-3 and V is TRBV19; unclear D gene. The CDR3 has 13 amino acids. Germline lookup yields CDR1 LNHDA and CDR2 SQIVND (reference sequence). Trimming removed 0 bases at V and 8 bases at J, with 9 bases between.

This clone was seen a few times. Other nucleotide sequences from this sample produce the same CDR3. The chain has TRBV6-5 and TRBJ2-2; D unresolved. The CDR3 contains 15 residues. With 5 bases removed from V and 2 bases from J, the gap between germline ends came to 12 bases. Germline V gene sequence: CDR1 MNHEY, CDR2 SVGAGI. In nucleotides, the CDR3 is TGTGCCAGCAGTCTAGGCCTCTATAACACCGGGGAGCTGTTTTTT. Protein: CASSLGLYNTGELFF.

V usage is TRBV5-1 and J usage is TRBJ1-2; no definite D call. In germline, CDR1 is SGHRS, CDR2 YFSETQ. Trimming removed 0 bases at V and 2 bases at J, with 14 bases between. The CDR3 has 16 residues. DNA of the CDR3: TGCGCCAGCAGCTTGGGACCTCAAATTAGCAACTATGGCTACACCTTC. It yields the protein CASSLGPQISNYGYTF.

This clone occurred a few times. V usage is TRBV5-4 and J usage is TRBJ1-1; D not resolved. V lost 4 bases and J 1 base, leaving 14 bases between the germline ends. Per the germline V gene, CDR1 is SGHNT and CDR2 is YYREEE (reference sequence). There are 15 residues in the CDR3. CDR3 nucleotides: TGTGCCAGCAGCAGCAGGACGGAGGGGAACACTGAAGCTTTCTTT. This sequence encodes CASSSRTEGNTEAFF. Supplemented by reference TRBV5-4 and TRBJ1-1, the full variable domain reads ETGVTQSPTHLIKTRGQQVTLRCSSQSGHNTVSWYQQALGQGPQFIFQYYREEENGRGNFPPRFSGLQFPNYSSELNVNALELDDSALYLCASSSRTEGNTEAFFGQGTRLTVV.

The rearrangement uses TRBV6-1 and TRBJ1-2, with D possibly TRBD1 on 6 matching bases. The V gene's germline CDR1 is MNHNS and CDR2 SASEGT. V lost 7 bases and J 1 base, leaving 13 bases between the germline ends. There are 14 residues in the CDR3. Here the CDR3 reads CASTGPQGNYGYTF. DNA of the CDR3: TGTGCCAGCACTGGACCACAGGGTAACTATGGCTACACCTTC.

CDR3 protein: CASSTFGQGGGNTIYF. CDR3 DNA sequence: TGTGCCAGCAGTACCTTTGGACAGGGCGGTGGAAACACCATATATTTT. J is TRBJ1-3 and V is TRBV2, with TRBD1 matching 8 bases. The V gene end was trimmed by 5 bases and the J gene end by 3 bases; junction bases not matched to a gene: 9. The CDR3 loop spans 16 amino acids. Germline V gives CDR1 SNHLY, CDR2 FYNNEI.

The chain is built from TRBV11-2 and TRBJ1-4, with D unresolved. Trimming removed 2 bases from V and 2 bases from J, with 12 bases in between. Germline V gene lookup returns CDR1 SGHAT and CDR2 FQNNGV. There are 16 residues in the CDR3. The CDR3 sequence: CASSLNAGRTNEKLFF. DNA of the CDR3: TGTGCCAGCAGCTTAAACGCGGGCAGGACTAATGAAAAACTGTTTTTT.

The sample holds one count of this clone. The V and J genes are TRBV19 and TRBJ2-5, with TRBD1 matching over 7 bases. The end of the DNA aligns better with TRBJ2-7, so the J call may be wrong. The V gene's germline CDR1 is LNHDA and CDR2 SQIVND (reference sequence). There are 14 residues in the CDR3. The CDR3 sequence is CASSSPGQIYEQYF. DNA for the CDR3: TGTGCCAGTAGTTCCCCGGGACAGATCTACGAGCAGTACTTC.

The chain links TRBV11-2 to TRBJ2-1, with 8 bases fitting TRBD2. The CDR3 loop spans 15 amino acids. Trimming at V came to 2 bases and at J to 10 bases, leaving 10 bases not matched to a gene. Per the germline V gene, CDR1 is SGHAT and CDR2 is FQNNGV. In nucleotides, the CDR3 is TGTGCCAGCAGCTTACCGGGGGGGCAGGGGTGGGAGCAGTTCTTC. Translating gives CASSLPGGQGWEQFF.

The V gene is TRBV15, the J gene TRBJ2-3; weak D call: TRBD2 (5 bases). Germline CDR1 and CDR2: LNHNV and YYDKDF (reference sequence). CDR3 size: 14 residues. V lost 1 base, J lost 4 bases, and 9 bases lay in between. The CDR3 loop is CATSRGEAADTQYF. CDR3 sequence (DNA): TGTGCCACCAGCAGAGGAGAAGCGGCAGATACGCAGTATTTT.

The gene calls are TRBV19 and TRBJ2-5; possible D gene TRBD1, 6 bases. The length of the CDR3 is 13 residues. The germline V and J ends were trimmed by 8 bases and 0 bases, with 10 bases remaining between them. The germline V gene has CDR1 LNHDA and CDR2 SQIVND (reference sequence). The CDR3 nucleotides are TGTGCCAGTCAACAGGGAAACCAAGAGACCCAGTACTTC. This translates into CASQQGNQETQYF. Drawing the rest from reference TRBV19 and TRBJ2-5, the complete variable domain is DGGITQSPKYLFRKEGQNVTLSCEQNLNHDAMYWYRQDPGQGLRLIYYSQIVNDFQKGDIAEGYSVSREKKESFPLTVTSAQKNPTAFYLCASQQGNQETQYFGPGTRLLVL.

This clone was seen a handful of times. V usage is TRBV29-1 and J usage is TRBJ1-3; no clear D. The CDR3 runs 17 residues. Between the trimmed V and J ends, which lost 0 bases and 0 bases, there was a span of 15 bases. Germline CDR1 is SQVTM and CDR2 is ANQGSEA. The DNA of the CDR3 is TGCAGCGTTGAAGACCCCGAGGGAGTTTACTCTGGAAACACCATATATTTT. Translated, it gives CSVEDPEGVYSGNTIYF.

This sequence joins TRBV19 and TRBJ1-5, with TRBD1 as a possible D gene (6 bases). This CDR3 has 15 residues. Per the germline V gene, CDR1 is LNHDA and CDR2 is SQIVND (reference sequence). Trimming stripped 7 bases from V and 6 bases from J, with 19 bases between. CDR3 loop: CASTHPGQWGQPQHF. The CDR3 nucleotides read TGTGCCAGTACCCATCCAGGACAGTGGGGTCAGCCCCAGCATTTT.

This CDR3 reads CASSEVPGGPGYF. The CDR3 DNA reads as TGTGCCAGCAGTGAAGTCCCCGGAGGCCCGGGGTATTTT. V gene TRBV2 combines with J gene TRBJ2-3; D is perhaps TRBD2 (5 bases). The length of the CDR3 is 13 residues. Looked up from germline, CDR1 is SNHLY and CDR2 is FYNNEI. Trimming removed 1 base at V and 14 bases at J, with 16 bases between. The whole variable domain, filled in from reference TRBV2 and TRBJ2-3, reads EPEVTQTPSHQVTQMGQEVILRCVPISNHLYFYWYRQILGQKVEFLVSFYNNEISEKSEIFDDQFSVERPDGSNFTLKIRSTKLEDSAMYFCASSEVPGGPGYFGPGTRLTVL.

The chain links TRBV19 to TRBJ1-2; D possibly corresponds to TRBD1 (5 bases). The germline V and J ends were trimmed by 4 bases and 2 bases, with 11 bases remaining between them. Germline V gene data show CDR1 as LNHDA and CDR2 as SQIVND (reference sequence). The CDR3 consists of 14 residues. The CDR3 sequence is CASSTADSNYGYTF. Written as DNA, the CDR3 is TGTGCCAGTAGTACCGCCGACAGCAACTATGGCTACACCTTC. Variable domain in full (rest from reference TRBV19 and TRBJ1-2): DGGITQSPKYLFRKEGQNVTLSCEQNLNHDAMYWYRQDPGQGLRLIYYSQIVNDFQKGDIAEGYSVSREKKESFPLTVTSAQKNPTAFYLCASSTADSNYGYTFGSGTRLTVV.

The rearrangement joins TRBV6-5 to TRBJ2-7, with 8 bases identical to TRBD1. V was clipped by 5 bases and J by 6 bases; unmatched bases: 6. This CDR3 has 13 residues. From germline, CDR1 is MNHEY and CDR2 SVGAGI. The CDR3 sequence is CASSTGGGGEQYF. DNA for the CDR3: TGTGCCAGCAGTACAGGGGGTGGGGGCGAGCAGTACTTC.

The chain carries TRBV20-1 and TRBJ2-7; possible D gene TRBD2, 6 bases. Between the trimmed V and J ends, which lost 3 bases and 12 bases, there was a span of 15 bases. This CDR3 has 11 amino acids. CDR1 and CDR2 from the germline V gene are DFQATT and SNEGSKA (reference sequence). Here the CDR3 reads CSASYERAPYF. The CDR3 DNA is TGCAGTGCTAGCTACGAGCGGGCCCCGTACTTC.

CDR3 sequence: CASSFLGLAGPNEQYF. The CDR3 DNA sequence: TGTGCCAGCAGCTTCCTAGGACTAGCGGGACCCAACGAGCAGTACTTC. The chain joins TRBV7-2 to TRBJ2-7; 12 bases fit TRBD2. Trimming at V came to 3 bases and at J to 5 bases, leaving 8 bases not matched to a gene. The CDR3 runs 16 residues. Germline V CDR1 and CDR2: SGHTA, FQGNSA. Full variable domain (missing parts from reference TRBV7-2 and TRBJ2-7): GAGVSQSPSNKVTEKGKDVELRCDPISGHTALYWYRQSLGQGLEFLIYFQGNSAPDKSGLPSDRFSAERTGGSVSTLTIQRTQQEDSAVYLCASSFLGLAGPNEQYFGPGTRLTVT.

The chain links TRBV7-9 to TRBJ2-2; D possibly corresponds to TRBD2 (5 bases). Germline V gene data show CDR1 as SEHNR and CDR2 as FQNEAQ (reference sequence). The CDR3 is 15 residues long. V was cut by 4 bases and J by 1 base, with 10 bases left in between. DNA for the CDR3: TGTGCCAGCAGCTGGAGGACGGAGAACACCGGGGAGCTGTTTTTT. Protein sequence: CASSWRTENTGELFF.

The CDR3 bases are TGTGCCAGCAGCCCTAGCGGGGGGCCCGAAGAGACCCAGTACTTC. Amino acid sequence: CASSPSGGPEETQYF. This rearrangement joins TRBV6-6 to TRBJ2-5; 11 bases align to TRBD2. After removal of 6 bases from V and 3 bases from J, the junction contained 6 bases not matched to a gene. Germline V CDR1 and CDR2: MNHNY, SVGAGI (reference sequence). The length of the CDR3 is 15 residues.

This clone was detected only once. The V and J genes are TRBV19 and TRBJ2-7, with a possible D match to TRBD1 (7 bases). CDR1 and CDR2 (germline): LNHDA, SQIVND (reference sequence). This CDR3 comprises 16 residues. Trimming removed 4 bases at V and 4 bases at J, with 20 bases between. This CDR3 reads CASSTSGGGLRYEQYF. DNA for the CDR3: TGTGCCAGTAGTACCTCCGGAGGGGGCCTCCGGTACGAGCAGTACTTC.

The V and J genes are TRBV5-4 and TRBJ2-1; possibly TRBD1 for D (6 bases). The CDR3 length is 15 residues. CDR1 is SGHNT, CDR2 YYREEE, per germline (reference sequence). V lost 5 bases and J lost 6, with 18 bases in between. Here the CDR3 reads CASSLPGVKGNEQFF. In DNA, the CDR3 is TGTGCCAGCAGTTTGCCAGGGGTTAAGGGCAATGAGCAGTTCTTC.

The chain recombines TRBV5-6 with TRBJ2-5, with 7 nucleotides matching TRBD1. Germline CDR1 reads SGHDT; CDR2 reads YYEEEE. This CDR3 is built from 16 residues. Germline trimming cut 3 bases from V and 4 bases from J; bases unmatched to any gene: 12. Written as DNA, the CDR3 is TGTGCCAGCAGCTACCTAGGGCAGGGGGATTCAGAGACCCAGTACTTC. Translated: CASSYLGQGDSETQYF.

This chain joins TRBV5-6 and TRBJ2-7; 14 bases match TRBD2. CDR1 and CDR2 (germline): SGHDT, YYEEEE. Trimming took 4 bases from V and 6 from J; bases not matched to a gene: 3. This CDR3 has 14 residues. The CDR3, as DNA: TGTGCCAGCAGCCGGGGACTAGCGGGAGCCGAGCAGTACTTC. It specifies CASSRGLAGAEQYF.

Only a few counts were recorded for this clone. The chain combines TRBV10-1 with TRBJ2-2; D possibly corresponds to TRBD2 (6 bases). Deletions cut 0 bases from V and 0 bases from J, with 8 bases between. The CDR3 is made up of 16 amino acids. The germline CDR1 and CDR2 sequences are WNHNN and SYGVQD (reference sequence). The CDR3 here is CASSESTGANTGELFF. Written as DNA, the CDR3 is TGCGCCAGCAGTGAGTCTACGGGGGCGAACACCGGGGAGCTGTTTTTT.